Listed below are T cell receptor beta chains from one sample, sequenced in a study of shared clonotypes between healthy human individuals. Using immunoSEQ multiplex PCR, the repertoire was profiled, and TCRdb retains in-frame clones only, with some absent. In the table there are some 2.3 million clones, 80% to 95% of which are singletons. Sample: naive CD4+ T cells from PBMCs. The receptors here all came from a man aged 18-30 years in good health. Some clones in this sample may be carry-over from other donors' samples. Both conserved end residues are part of each CDR3. Fields, in order: V gene, J gene, D gene, CDR3 protein, CDR3 DNA. A D gene is named only where the DNA matches it firmly.

V: TRBV7-2; J: TRBJ2-7; D: TRBD1; CDR3: CASSPPGTGRTYEQYF; DNA: TGTGCCAGCAGCCCACCAGGGACAGGGAGAACCTACGAGCAGTACTTC
V: TRBV7-9; J: TRBJ1-2; D: TRBD1; CDR3: CASSLTWQGAEGYTF; DNA: TGTGCCAGCAGCTTGACCTGGCAGGGGGCGGAAGGCTACACCTTC
V: TRBV4-1; J: TRBJ2-1; D: TRBD2; CDR3: CASSPSTSGRMRHEQFF; DNA: TGCGCCAGCAGCCCCTCGACTAGCGGGAGAATGCGCCATGAGCAGTTCTTC
V: TRBV11-1; J: TRBJ2-7; D: NA; CDR3: CASSSHGGPYEQYF; DNA: TGTGCCAGCAGCTCCCACGGGGGCCCCTACGAGCAGTACTTC
V: TRBV4-2; J: TRBJ2-1; D: NA; CDR3: CASSQEPPLAIAEQFF; DNA: TGTGCCAGCAGCCAGGAACCTCCTTTGGCTATAGCGGAGCAGTTCTTC
V: TRBV18; J: TRBJ2-3; D: NA; CDR3: CASSPTSTDTQYF; DNA: TGTGCCAGCTCACCTACAAGCACAGATACGCAGTATTTT
V: TRBV27; J: TRBJ2-2; D: NA; CDR3: CASSFDSFANTGELFF; DNA: TGTGCCAGCAGTTTTGATAGTTTCGCGAACACCGGGGAGCTGTTTTTT
V: TRBV7-8; J: TRBJ2-2; D: NA; CDR3: CASSSGYSDLPSNTGELFF; DNA: TGTGCCAGCAGTTCCGGATACAGCGACCTACCTTCGAACACCGGGGAGCTGTTTTTT
V: TRBV5-1; J: TRBJ2-2; D: TRBD1; CDR3: CASTTTGDTGELFF; DNA: TGCGCCAGCACCACGACAGGGGACACCGGGGAGCTGTTTTTT
V: TRBV6-1; J: TRBJ1-2; D: NA; CDR3: CASSLTDHGYTF; DNA: TGTGCCAGCAGCCTGACAGACCATGGCTACACCTTC
V: TRBV18; J: TRBJ1-5; D: NA; CDR3: CASSLGDVYSNQPQHF; DNA: TGTGCCAGCTCCCTCGGGGACGTTTATAGCAATCAGCCCCAGCATTTT